One sample yielded the 3 T cell receptor beta chains listed below, sequenced in a study of T cell responses to AZD1222 COVID-19 vaccine. TCRdb keeps only in-frame clones here, not all; method: immunoSEQ multiplex PCR. The data contain about 140,000 clones, around 85% of them singletons. The material was peripheral blood, obtained on day 0 of AZD1222 vaccination. The source of these receptors is an adult in good health.

The V gene is TRBV5-8, the J gene TRBJ1-2; D remains unclear. The CDR3 sequence is 14 residues long. Germline-derived CDR1 and CDR2 are SGHTS and YDEGEE. The V end was cut by 0 bases, the J end by 6 bases, with 12 bases between. The CDR3 nucleotides read TGTGCCAGCAGCTTGGCGTTCAGTACAAATGGCTACACCTTC. Residues: CASSLAFSTNGYTF.

The gene calls are TRBV5-1 and TRBJ2-3, with TRBD2 as a possible D gene (5 bases). Trimming took 0 bases from V and 3 from J, leaving 20 bases between them. The CDR3 is 18 amino acids. Germline V CDR1 and CDR2: SGHRS, YFSETQ. This CDR3 is CASSLERHEGPPTDTQYF. CDR3 DNA: TGCGCCAGCAGCTTGGAACGGCACGAGGGTCCGCCAACAGATACGCAGTATTTT.

The gene calls are TRBV7-8 and TRBJ2-7; 9 nucleotides align to TRBD1. Germline loops: CDR1 SGHVS, CDR2 FQNEAQ. This CDR3 has 15 amino acids. The J segment lost 4 bases and the V segment lost 5 bases, leaving 9 bases of the junction unmatched. In DNA, the CDR3 is TGTGCCAGCAGCAGAGGTCGGACAGGGGTGTACGAGCAGTACTTC. It translates to CASSRGRTGVYEQYF. Based on the CDR3 plus reference TRBV7-8 and TRBJ2-7, the full variable domain is GAGVSQSPRYKVAKRGQDVALRCDPISGHVSLFWYQQALGQGPEFLTYFQNEAQLDKSGLPSDRFFAERPEGSVSTLKIQRTQQEDSAVYLCASSRGRTGVYEQYFGPGTRLTVT.